This T cell receptor beta chain was identified during a study of post-analysis software for immune sequencing data. Study overall: As for disease course, relapsing-remitting, secondary progressive and progressive-relapsing multiple sclerosis were all included. Study-level findings and limits: Samples made in the same batch grouped tightly together by F measure. Included in a set of roughly five TRBV segments more frequent in patients than controls were TRBV5-6, TRBV5-1 and TRBV20-1.

CDR1 is SGHRS and CDR2 is YFSETQ in the germline V gene. Trimming at V came to 1 base and at J to 10 bases, leaving 11 bases not matched to a gene. CDR3 length: 16 amino acids. Incorporated into the TCR beta cDNA libraries were unique molecular identifiers, which served to reduce PCR and sequencing biases. There were roughly 0.95 to 11 million T cells, and about half a million cDNA molecules came from them. Each CDR3 protein gets one entry after TCRdb re-called the PCR reads with MiXCR. This table has under 650,000 distinct CDR3 sequences, around 44% appearing once. The sample holds a few counts of this clonotype. No antigen is known for it.

The chain couples TRBV5-1 to TRBJ2-1, with 10 bases fitting TRBD2. Sequencing was carried out using blood. The sequence came from a girl between 10 and 17 years old with multiple sclerosis. This chain's CDR3 is CASSLSRQREGQEQFF. The CDR3 nucleotides are TGCGCCAGCAGCTTGTCGCGCCAGCGGGAGGGCCAGGAGCAGTTCTTC.